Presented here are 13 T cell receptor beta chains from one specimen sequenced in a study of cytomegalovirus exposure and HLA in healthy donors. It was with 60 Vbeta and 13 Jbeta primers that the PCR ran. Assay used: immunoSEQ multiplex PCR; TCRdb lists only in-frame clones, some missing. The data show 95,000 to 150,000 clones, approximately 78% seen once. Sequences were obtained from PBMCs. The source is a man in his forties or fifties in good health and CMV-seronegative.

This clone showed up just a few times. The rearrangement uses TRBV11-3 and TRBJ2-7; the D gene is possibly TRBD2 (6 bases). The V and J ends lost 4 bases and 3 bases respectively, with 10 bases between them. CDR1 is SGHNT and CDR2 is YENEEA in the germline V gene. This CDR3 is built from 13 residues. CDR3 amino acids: CASSSGAGYEQYF. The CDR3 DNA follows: TGTGCCAGCAGCTCCGGAGCGGGCTACGAGCAGTACTTC.

CDR3 coding DNA: TGCGCCAGCAGCTTGATCGGGACTAGGGGCAATGAGCAGTTCTTC. This codes for CASSLIGTRGNEQFF. The chain employs TRBV5-1 and TRBJ2-1, with 8 bases fitting TRBD2. The CDR3 consists of 15 residues. The V gene's germline CDR1 is SGHRS and CDR2 YFSETQ. V was clipped by 1 base and J by 6 bases; unmatched bases: 6.

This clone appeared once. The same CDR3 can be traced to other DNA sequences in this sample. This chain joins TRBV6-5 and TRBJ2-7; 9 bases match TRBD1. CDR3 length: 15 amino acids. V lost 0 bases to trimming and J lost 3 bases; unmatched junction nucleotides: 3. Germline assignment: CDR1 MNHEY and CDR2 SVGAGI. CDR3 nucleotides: TGTGCCAGCAGTTACTCGGGGACAGGGATCTACGAGCAGTACTTC. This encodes CASSYSGTGIYEQYF.

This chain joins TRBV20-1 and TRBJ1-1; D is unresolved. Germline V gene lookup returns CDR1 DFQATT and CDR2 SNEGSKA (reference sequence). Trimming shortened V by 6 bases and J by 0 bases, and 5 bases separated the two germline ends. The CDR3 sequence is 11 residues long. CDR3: CSAELNTEAFF. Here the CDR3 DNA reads TGCAGTGCGGAGCTGAACACTGAAGCTTTCTTT.

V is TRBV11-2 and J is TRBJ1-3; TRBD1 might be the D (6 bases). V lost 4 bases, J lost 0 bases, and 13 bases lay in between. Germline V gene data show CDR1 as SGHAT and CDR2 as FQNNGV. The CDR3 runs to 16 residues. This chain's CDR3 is CASSSSGTFSGNTIYF. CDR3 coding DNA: TGTGCCAGCAGCTCATCTGGGACATTCTCTGGAAACACCATATATTTT. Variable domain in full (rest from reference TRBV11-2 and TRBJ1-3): EAGVAQSPRYKIIEKRQSVAFWCNPISGHATLYWYQQILGQGPKLLIQFQNNGVVDDSQLPKDRFSAERLKGVDSTLKIQPAKLEDSAVYLCASSSSGTFSGNTIYFGEGSWLTVV.

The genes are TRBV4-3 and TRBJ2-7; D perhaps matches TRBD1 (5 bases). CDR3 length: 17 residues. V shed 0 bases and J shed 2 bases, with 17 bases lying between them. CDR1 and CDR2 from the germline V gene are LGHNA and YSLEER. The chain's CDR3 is CASSQDYSAGFTYEQYF. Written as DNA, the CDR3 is TGCGCCAGCAGCCAAGATTATTCGGCAGGGTTTACCTACGAGCAGTACTTC.

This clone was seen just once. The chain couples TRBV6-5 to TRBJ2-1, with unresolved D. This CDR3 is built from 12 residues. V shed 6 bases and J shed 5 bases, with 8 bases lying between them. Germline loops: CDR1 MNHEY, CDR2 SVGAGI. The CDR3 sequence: CASSPTHNEQFF. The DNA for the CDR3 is TGTGCCAGCAGCCCGACTCACAATGAGCAGTTCTTC.

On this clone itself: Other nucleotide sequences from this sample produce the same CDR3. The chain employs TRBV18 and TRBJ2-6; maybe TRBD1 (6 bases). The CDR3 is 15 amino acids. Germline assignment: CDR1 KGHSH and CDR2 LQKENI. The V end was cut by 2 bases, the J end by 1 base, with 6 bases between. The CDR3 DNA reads TGTGCCAGCTCACCAAGGGGGTCTGGGGCCAACGTCCTGACTTTC. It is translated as CASSPRGSGANVLTF.

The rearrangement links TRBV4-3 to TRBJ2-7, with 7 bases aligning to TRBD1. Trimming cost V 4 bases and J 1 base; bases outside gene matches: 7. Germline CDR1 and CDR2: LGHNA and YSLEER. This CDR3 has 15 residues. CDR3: CASSPGTASSYEQYF. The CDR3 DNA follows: TGCGCCAGCAGCCCCGGGACAGCCTCGTCCTACGAGCAGTACTTC.

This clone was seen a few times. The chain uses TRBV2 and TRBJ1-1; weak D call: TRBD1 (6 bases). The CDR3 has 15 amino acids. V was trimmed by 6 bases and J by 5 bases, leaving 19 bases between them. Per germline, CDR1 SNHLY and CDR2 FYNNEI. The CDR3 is CASRATGPGRTEAFF. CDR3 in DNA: TGTGCCAGCAGGGCTACAGGGCCCGGGCGGACTGAAGCTTTCTTT.

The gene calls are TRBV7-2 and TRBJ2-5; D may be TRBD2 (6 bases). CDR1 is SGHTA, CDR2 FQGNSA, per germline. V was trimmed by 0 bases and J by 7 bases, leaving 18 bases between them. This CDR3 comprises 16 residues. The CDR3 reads CASSLAIGGIYGTQYF. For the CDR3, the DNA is TGTGCCAGCAGCTTAGCGATTGGAGGGATCTACGGGACCCAGTACTTC.

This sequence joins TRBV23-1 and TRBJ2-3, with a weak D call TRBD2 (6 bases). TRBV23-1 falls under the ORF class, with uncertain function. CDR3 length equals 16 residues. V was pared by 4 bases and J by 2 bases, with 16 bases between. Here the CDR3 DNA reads TGCGCCAGCAGTCCTCCGCGGGGCGAAGACACAGATACGCAGTATTTT. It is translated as CASSPPRGEDTDTQYF.

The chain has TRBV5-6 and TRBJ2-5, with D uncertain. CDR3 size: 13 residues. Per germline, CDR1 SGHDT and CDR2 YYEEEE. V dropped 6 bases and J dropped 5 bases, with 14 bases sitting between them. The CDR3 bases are TGTGCCAGCACCATCCCTTCTGCGGAGACCCAGTACTTC. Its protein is CASTIPSAETQYF. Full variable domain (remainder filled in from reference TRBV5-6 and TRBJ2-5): DAGVTQSPTHLIKTRGQQVTLRCSPKSGHDTVSWYQQALGQGPQFIFQYYEEEERQRGNFPDRFSGHQFPNYSSELNVNALLLGDSALYLCASTIPSAETQYFGPGTRLLVL.